This entry lists 26 T cell receptor beta chains sequenced from one sample in a study of cytomegalovirus exposure and HLA in healthy donors. The PCR made use of 60 Vbeta and 13 Jbeta primers. The table came from immunoSEQ multiplex PCR; TCRdb's copy has only in-frame clones and leaves some out. This sample carries around 120,000 clones, about 59% of them seen once, and the ten largest clones take over 3.5%. The sequenced material came from PBMCs. These TCRs come from a man aged 30 to 39 in good health and CMV-seropositive.

This chain connects TRBV20-1 to TRBJ2-5, with D unresolved. Trimming took off 4 bases at V and 5 bases at J, with 5 bases between the two ends. The CDR3 covers 10 residues. CDR1 is DFQATT, CDR2 SNEGSKA, per germline (reference sequence). The CDR3 DNA sequence: TGCAGTGCTACCGTGGAGACCCAGTACTTC. Protein: CSATVETQYF.

This chain links TRBV7-9 with TRBJ1-1; no definite D call. Germline V CDR1 and CDR2: SEHNR, FQNEAQ (reference sequence). This CDR3 region has 14 residues. V lost 2 bases, J lost 4 bases, and 11 bases lay in between. CDR3 nucleotides: TGTGCCAGCAGCTTATCCGGGAAGACCACTGAAGCTTTCTTT. Its translation is CASSLSGKTTEAFF.

This clone was detected only a few times. The V call is TRBV19, the J call TRBJ1-6; D unclear. This CDR3 has 12 residues. Trimming shortened V by 5 bases and J by 9 bases, and 8 bases separated the two germline ends. Germline V gene data show CDR1 as LNHDA and CDR2 as SQIVND (reference sequence). CDR3 residues: CASSQTGSPLHF. CDR3 nucleotide sequence: TGTGCCAGTAGTCAGACTGGTTCACCCCTCCACTTT.

This clone appeared a few times. The gene calls are TRBV7-8 and TRBJ2-1; 9 positions agree with TRBD2. Looked up from germline, CDR1 is SGHVS and CDR2 is FQNEAQ. The CDR3 covers 15 residues. The V and J ends lost 5 bases and 4 bases, in that order; junction bases with no gene match: 6. In DNA, the CDR3 is TGTGCCAGCAGCCGCACGAGCGGGGGGTACAATGAGCAGTTCTTC. As protein: CASSRTSGGYNEQFF. The whole variable domain, remainder taken from reference TRBV7-8 and TRBJ2-1, is GAGVSQSPRYKVAKRGQDVALRCDPISGHVSLFWYQQALGQGPEFLTYFQNEAQLDKSGLPSDRFFAERPEGSVSTLKIQRTQQEDSAVYLCASSRTSGGYNEQFFGPGTRLTVL.

The CDR3 region has the DNA TGTGCCAGCTCACCACCTGGGCGCGAGAAGTCCCAGCATTTT. The encoded protein is CASSPPGREKSQHF. V is TRBV18 and J is TRBJ1-5; D is ambiguous. The CDR3 loop spans 14 amino acids. The germline gives CDR1 KGHSH, CDR2 LQKENI. V dropped 0 bases and J dropped 11 bases, with 14 bases sitting between them.

The chain carries TRBV29-1 and TRBJ1-1; 7 bases match TRBD1. The junction had 10 bases not matched to a gene; V was cut back by 8 bases and J by 1 base. The CDR3 is 14 residues long. Germline V gives CDR1 SQVTM, CDR2 ANQGSEA. The CDR3 coding sequence is TGCAGCCACAAAAGGGGACAGACGAACACTGAAGCTTTCTTT. Translated: CSHKRGQTNTEAFF.

The chain has TRBV7-2 and TRBJ1-5; perhaps TRBD1 as D (6 bases). In germline, CDR1 is SGHTA, CDR2 FQGNSA. Trimming shortened V by 0 bases and J by 7 bases, and 13 bases separated the two germline ends. This CDR3 comprises 15 residues. The CDR3 nucleotides read TGTGCCAGCAGCTTAGCGAGGGGGTTGGTCCAGCCCCAGCATTTT. Its protein is CASSLARGLVQPQHF.

Only a few counts were recorded for this clone. The chain combines TRBV11-3 with TRBJ2-7; TRBD1 aligns across 8 bases. The CDR3 consists of 15 residues. Unmatched junction bases numbered 8, after V lost 4 bases and J lost 3 bases. CDR1 is SGHNT and CDR2 is YENEEA in the germline V gene. The CDR3 protein is CASSSIGQGLYEQYF. The CDR3 region has the DNA TGTGCCAGCAGCTCCATCGGACAGGGACTCTACGAGCAGTACTTC.

This clone was observed a handful of times. The V gene is TRBV7-2, the J gene TRBJ2-3; 8 positions match TRBD2. The CDR3 has 15 amino acids. The germline V gene has CDR1 SGHTA and CDR2 FQGNSA. The V segment lost 5 bases and the J segment 1 base; nucleotides outside the gene matches: 5. CDR3 nucleotide sequence: TGTGCCAGCAGCGTTGATAGCGGGGGCACAGATACGCAGTATTTT. Its translation: CASSVDSGGTDTQYF.

V gene TRBV11-2 combines with J gene TRBJ2-7; possible D gene TRBD2, 6 bases. This CDR3 region has 13 residues. Trimming stripped 1 base from V and 3 bases from J, with 7 bases between. Germline CDR1 SGHAT, CDR2 FQNNGV. Here the CDR3 reads CASSLGGVYEQYF. As DNA, the CDR3 is TGTGCCAGCAGCTTAGGGGGGGTCTACGAGCAGTACTTC.

The genes are TRBV30 and TRBJ2-3, with 9 bases matching TRBD2. With V trimmed by 4 bases and J by 3 bases, 8 bases remained unmatched. In germline, CDR1 is GTSNPN, CDR2 SVGIG (reference sequence). The CDR3 runs 15 residues. The CDR3 DNA follows: TGTGCCTGGAAATTAGGCGGGGGGGAGACAGATACGCAGTATTTT. Its translation is CAWKLGGGETDTQYF. Supplemented by reference TRBV30 and TRBJ2-3, the full variable domain reads SQTIHQWPATLVQPVGSPLSLECTVEGTSNPNLYWYRQAAGRGLQLLFYSVGIGQISSEVPQNLSASRPQDRQFILSSKKLLLSDSGFYLCAWKLGGGETDTQYFGPGTRLTVL.

This clone was observed a handful of times. This chain connects TRBV18 to TRBJ2-7; TRBD2 agrees at 13 bases. V trimming: 2 bases; J trimming: 2 bases; junction bases outside the gene matches: 0. Germline-derived CDR1 and CDR2 are KGHSH and LQKENI. The CDR3 spans 15 residues. The CDR3 is CASSPGLAGAYEQYF. The CDR3 DNA reads TGTGCCAGCTCACCAGGACTAGCGGGGGCCTACGAGCAGTACTTC.

This CDR3 reads CASSLMSQGNSPLHF. DNA for the CDR3: TGTGCCAGCAGTTTGATGTCACAGGGGAATTCACCCCTCCACTTT. The chain combines TRBV28 with TRBJ1-6; 7 positions agree with TRBD1. Germline CDR1 and CDR2: MDHEN and SYDVKM. The CDR3 is 15 residues long. Germline trimming cut 3 bases from V and 7 bases from J; bases unmatched to any gene: 6.

The chain employs TRBV5-5 and TRBJ2-1; 8 bases align to TRBD2. This CDR3 has 15 residues. In germline, CDR1 is SGHKS, CDR2 YYEKEE (reference sequence). V was pared by 4 bases and J by 5 bases, with 8 bases of the junction left unmatched. CDR3 bases: TGTGCCAGCAGCCGACTTAGCGGGGCAGACAATGAGCAGTTCTTC. As protein: CASSRLSGADNEQFF.

The chain uses TRBV19 and TRBJ1-5, with 7 bases lining up with TRBD1. The germline CDR1 and CDR2 sequences are LNHDA and SQIVND (reference sequence). This CDR3 contains 13 residues. Trimming cost V 6 bases and J 7 bases; bases outside gene matches: 6. CDR3 nucleotide sequence: TGTGCCAGTAGCCCAGGGGGTTGGCAGCCCCAGCATTTT. Protein product: CASSPGGWQPQHF.

The CDR3 region is CASTTSGDNEQFF. The DNA for the CDR3 is TGTGCCAGTACGACTAGCGGGGACAATGAGCAGTTCTTC. V gene TRBV19 combines with J gene TRBJ2-1; 11 positions agree with TRBD2. Germline-derived CDR1 and CDR2 are LNHDA and SQIVND (reference sequence). The ends lost 7 bases at V and 5 bases at J; junction bases unmatched: 1. The CDR3 length is 13 residues.

The sample holds a few counts of this clone. The rearrangement joins TRBV19 to TRBJ1-2, with D perhaps TRBD1 (5 bases). Trimming removed 1 base at V and 7 bases at J, with 13 bases between. The CDR3 totals 14 residues. CDR1 and CDR2 (germline): LNHDA, SQIVND (reference sequence). The CDR3 sequence: CASSIVGGALGYTF. The CDR3 region has the DNA TGTGCCAGTAGTATAGTCGGAGGGGCGCTTGGCTACACCTTC.

This clone was observed a few times. The chain combines TRBV7-2 with TRBJ1-1; D call uncertain. Germline assignment: CDR1 SGHTA and CDR2 FQGNSA. Trimming removed 2 bases at V and 7 bases at J, with 8 bases between. CDR3 length: 12 residues. CDR3 amino acids: CASSLSYGEAFF. The CDR3 coding sequence is TGTGCCAGCAGCTTAAGTTACGGTGAAGCTTTCTTT.

The chain couples TRBV7-9 to TRBJ2-1, with D perhaps matching TRBD2 (6 bases). Germline CDR1 is SEHNR and CDR2 is FQNEAQ (reference sequence). The CDR3 has 16 amino acids. V lost 3 bases to trimming and J lost 0 bases, with 12 bases between them. CDR3 sequence reads: CASSLGLLPSYNEQFF. Here the CDR3 DNA reads TGTGCCAGCAGCTTGGGACTCCTACCCTCCTACAATGAGCAGTTCTTC.

This clone was observed a few times. The CDR3 loop reads CASSPLVSFTDTQYF. Written as DNA, the CDR3 is TGTGCCAGCAGTCCCCTGGTCAGTTTCACAGATACGCAGTATTTT. This sequence joins TRBV6-5 and TRBJ2-3, with D unclear. The CDR3 loop spans 15 amino acids. Trimming pared 5 bases from V and 2 bases from J, leaving 14 bases between. The germline V gene encodes CDR1 MNHEY and CDR2 SVGAGI.

This chain links TRBV2 with TRBJ2-7, with D uncertain. The CDR3 is made up of 15 amino acids. Germline V gene sequence: CDR1 SNHLY, CDR2 FYNNEI. Trimming removed 0 bases from V and 2 bases from J, with 11 bases in between. The CDR3 nucleotides read TGTGCCAGCAGTGAAGCGGGCCCCTACCCCTACGAGCAGTACTTC. This codes for CASSEAGPYPYEQYF.

This rearrangement joins TRBV18 to TRBJ2-5; no reliable D call. The CDR3 totals 13 residues. V shed 3 bases and J shed 5 bases, with 10 bases lying between them. Germline CDR1 is KGHSH and CDR2 is LQKENI. DNA for the CDR3: TGTGCCAGCTCACCGTCCCCCGAGGAGACCCAGTACTTC. Its translation: CASSPSPEETQYF.

CDR3 sequence reads: CASSYGGGSTQYF. CDR3 sequence (DNA): TGTGCCAGCAGCTACGGCGGGGGCAGTACGCAGTATTTT. The chain recombines TRBV5-4 with TRBJ2-3, with a tentative D call TRBD2 (7 bases). Trimming removed 3 bases at V and 8 bases at J, with 13 bases between. The CDR3 is made up of 13 amino acids. Germline V gene data show CDR1 as SGHNT and CDR2 as YYREEE (reference sequence).

The CDR3 nucleotides are TGTGCCACCAGCGGTGGGACTAGCGGGTTCCAAGAGACCCAGTACTTC. This gives the protein CATSGGTSGFQETQYF. The V call is TRBV15, the J call TRBJ2-5; 12 nucleotides line up with TRBD2. The germline CDR1 and CDR2 sequences are LNHNV and YYDKDF (reference sequence). V was clipped by 5 bases and J by 1 base; unmatched bases: 5. The CDR3 covers 16 residues. Full variable domain (remainder filled in from reference TRBV15 and TRBJ2-5): DAMVIQNPRYQVTQFGKPVTLSCSQTLNHNVMYWYQQKSSQAPKLLFHYYDKDFNNEADTPDNFQSRRPNTSFCFLDIRSPGLGDTAMYLCATSGGTSGFQETQYFGPGTRLLVL.

Notes on this clone: The junction does not match germline at one end; this may be a read error. The chain links TRBV6-4 to TRBJ2-1; 10 positions match TRBD2. From germline, CDR1 is MRHNA and CDR2 SNTAGT. The CDR3 sequence is 15 residues long. The CDR3 nucleotides read TGTGCCAGCAATGACGTAGCGGGGGGTCCAAATGAGCAGTTCTTC. Its translation is CASNDVAGGPNEQFF.

The CDR3 sequence is CASSIDSAYEQYF. In nucleotides, the CDR3 is TGTGCCAGCAGCATCGACTCAGCCTACGAGCAGTACTTC. The chain has TRBV6-6 and TRBJ2-7; no clear D gene. Trimming stripped 6 bases from V and 2 bases from J, with 11 bases between. This CDR3 is 13 amino acids long. Germline CDR1 is MNHNY and CDR2 is SVGAGI (reference sequence).